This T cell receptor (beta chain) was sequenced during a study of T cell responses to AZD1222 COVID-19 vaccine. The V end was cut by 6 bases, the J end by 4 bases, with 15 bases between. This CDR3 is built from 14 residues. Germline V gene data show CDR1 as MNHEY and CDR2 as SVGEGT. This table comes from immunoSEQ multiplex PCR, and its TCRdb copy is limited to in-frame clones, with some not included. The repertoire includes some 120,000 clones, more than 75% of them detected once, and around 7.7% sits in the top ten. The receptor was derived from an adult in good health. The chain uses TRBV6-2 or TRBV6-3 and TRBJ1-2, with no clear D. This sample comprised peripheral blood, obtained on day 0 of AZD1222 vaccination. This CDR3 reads CASSVQRTGYGYTF. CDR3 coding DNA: TGTGCCAGCAGCGTACAGAGGACGGGCTATGGCTACACCTTC.